This T cell receptor beta chain was retrieved from a study of vaccination effects on CD4 cells after COVID-19. The data were produced by immunoSEQ multiplex PCR, yet TCRdb's version contains in-frame clones alone and is incomplete. The sample lists tens of thousands of clones, about 70% occurring once. V lost 1 base and J lost 3; bases outside the gene matches: 2. This CDR3 comprises 15 residues. Per germline, CDR1 SEHNR and CDR2 FQNEAQ (reference sequence). Concerning this clone itself: The antigen is unknown.

Once cultured for 10 days, the cells underwent separation to obtain CD4+ T cells. The chain combines TRBV7-9 with TRBJ2-3; 9 positions match TRBD2. Sequences were derived from CD4+ T cells from PBMCs cultured without peptide, sampled before COVID-19 vaccination. The TCR originated in a human donor who had a prior SARS-CoV-2 infection. CDR3 nucleotides: TGTGCCAGCAGCTTAGTTAGCGGGGGAACAGATACGCAGTATTTT. Encoded protein: CASSLVSGGTDTQYF.